The subject of this entry is one TCR beta chain. Profiling relied on immunoSEQ multiplex PCR, and the TCRdb table lists in-frame clones only, not all of them. In the table there are about 70,000 clones, around 94% of which are singletons. This entry belongs to a study of technical replicates of blood from a few donors. Germline loops: CDR1 SQVTM, CDR2 ANQGSEA. Trimming at V came to 7 bases and at J to 8 bases, leaving 4 bases not matched to a gene. This CDR3 is built from 11 residues. The rearrangement joins TRBV29-1 to TRBJ2-1, with 8 bases identical to TRBD2. The TCR comes from a human donor in good health. Sample: T cells isolated from PBMCs. CDR3 in DNA: TGCAGCGGCGGACTAGCCGATGAGCAGTTCTTC. Its protein product is CSGGLADEQFF.